This passage covers 2 T cell receptor beta chains from one sample sequenced in a study of human thymus T cells. Clones were read by immunoSEQ multiplex PCR, and TCRdb kept only the in-frame ones, dropping some. The table shows some 120,000 clones, with about 93% occurring only once. Resections from corrective heart surgery supplied the thymus tissue. Sequencing was done on a sample of thymus tissue. These receptors all come from a boy younger than two with a congenital heart defect but otherwise immunologically healthy.

The V gene is TRBV9, the J gene TRBJ2-7; no firm D call. The CDR3 is 13 amino acids. Germline CDR1 SGDLS, CDR2 YYNGEE. Trimming removed 4 bases from V and 5 bases from J, with 13 bases in between. The CDR3 sequence is CASSPPGVNEQYF. The CDR3 DNA follows: TGTGCCAGCAGCCCCCCTGGGGTTAACGAGCAGTACTTC.

The V call is TRBV9, the J call TRBJ1-1; D gene unclear. V shed 0 bases and J shed 0 bases, with 9 bases lying between them. CDR1 and CDR2 (germline): SGDLS, YYNGEE. The CDR3 is 15 amino acids. CDR3 sequence reads: CASSVDGLMNTEAFF. DNA of the CDR3: TGTGCCAGCAGCGTAGATGGCTTAATGAACACTGAAGCTTTCTTT. Supplemented by reference TRBV9 and TRBJ1-1, the full variable domain reads DSGVTQTPKHLITATGQRVTLRCSPRSGDLSVYWYQQSLDQGLQFLIQYYNGEERAKGNILERFSAQQFPDLHSELNLSSLELGDSALYFCASSVDGLMNTEAFFGQGTRLTVV.